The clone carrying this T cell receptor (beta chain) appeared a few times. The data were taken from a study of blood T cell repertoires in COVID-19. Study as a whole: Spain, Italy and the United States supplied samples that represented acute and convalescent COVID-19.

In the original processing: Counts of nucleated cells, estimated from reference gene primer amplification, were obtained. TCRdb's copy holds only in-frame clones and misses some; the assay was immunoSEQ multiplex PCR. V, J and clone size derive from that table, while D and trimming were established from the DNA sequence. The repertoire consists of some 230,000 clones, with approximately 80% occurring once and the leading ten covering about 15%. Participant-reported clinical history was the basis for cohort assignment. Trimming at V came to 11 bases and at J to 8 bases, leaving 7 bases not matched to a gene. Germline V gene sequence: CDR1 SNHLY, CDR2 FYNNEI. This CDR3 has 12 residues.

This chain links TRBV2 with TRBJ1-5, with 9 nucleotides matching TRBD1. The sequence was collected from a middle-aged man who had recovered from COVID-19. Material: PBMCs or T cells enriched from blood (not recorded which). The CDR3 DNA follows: TGTGCCGTACAGGGGGCTGGCGAGCCCCAGCATTTT. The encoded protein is CAVQGAGEPQHF.